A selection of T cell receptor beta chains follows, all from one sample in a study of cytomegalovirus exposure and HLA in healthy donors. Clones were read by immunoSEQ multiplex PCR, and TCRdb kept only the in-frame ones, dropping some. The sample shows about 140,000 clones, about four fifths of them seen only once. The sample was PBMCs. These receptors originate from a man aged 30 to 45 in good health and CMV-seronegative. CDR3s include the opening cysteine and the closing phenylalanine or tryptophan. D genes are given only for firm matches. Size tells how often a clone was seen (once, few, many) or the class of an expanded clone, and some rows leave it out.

CASSIDSRGSNQPQHF | TGTGCCAGTAGTATAGATAGCAGGGGGAGCAATCAGCCCCAGCATTTT | . | TRBV19 | TRBD1 | TRBJ1-5
CASSPAVAGGRRGELFF | TGCGCCAGCAGCCCCGCAGTCGCGGGGGGCCGGCGGGGGGAGCTGTTTTTT | . | TRBV5-1 | TRBD2 | TRBJ2-2
CASSVMTGAELFF | TGTGCCAGCAGCGTAATGACGGGAGCTGAACTGTTTTTT | . | TRBV9 | . | TRBJ1-4
CASSQGTSGTSDEQFF | TGCGCCAGCAGCCAAGGAACTAGCGGGACGAGCGATGAGCAGTTCTTC | . | TRBV5-1 | TRBD2 | TRBJ2-1
CAWSGNRDRAYEQYF | TGTGCCTGGAGTGGCAACCGGGACAGAGCCTACGAGCAGTACTTC | . | TRBV30 | TRBD1 | TRBJ2-7
CASSPTLGGNTEAFF | TGTGCCAGCTCACCAACGCTGGGGGGGAACACTGAAGCTTTCTTT | . | TRBV18 | . | TRBJ1-1
CASSLAEAGRAFF | TGTGCCAGCAGCTTAGCGGAAGCTGGGAGAGCTTTCTTT | few | TRBV7-2 | . | TRBJ1-1
CASSVVQGYGYTF | TGTGCCAGCAGTGTCGTACAGGGGTATGGCTACACCTTC | . | TRBV25-1 | TRBD1 | TRBJ1-2
CASRRLFSYNEQFF | TGTGCCAGCAGGAGGCTTTTCTCCTACAATGAGCAGTTCTTC | . | TRBV2 | . | TRBJ2-1
CASSGLQGQRGDYEQYF | TGCGCCAGCAGCGGCTTACAGGGTCAACGTGGAGACTACGAGCAGTACTTC | . | TRBV4-1 | . | TRBJ2-7
CASSLTAISYEQYF | TGTGCCAGCAGTTTAACCGCGATCTCCTACGAGCAGTACTTC | . | TRBV28 | . | TRBJ2-7
CASSLVAGSNQPQHF | TGTGCCAGCAGCTTAGTCGCGGGCAGCAATCAGCCCCAGCATTTT | . | TRBV11-2 | . | TRBJ1-5
CASAQGPSPYTQYF | TGTGCCAGCGCGCAGGGTCCCAGTCCATATACGCAGTATTTT | once | TRBV28 | . | TRBJ2-3
CATSTFRTGSYSNQPQHF | TGTGCCACCAGCACGTTTCGGACAGGGAGCTATAGCAATCAGCCCCAGCATTTT | . | TRBV15 | TRBD1 | TRBJ1-5
CASTPGTHGEAFF | TGCGCCAGCACTCCAGGGACACATGGTGAAGCTTTCTTT | . | TRBV10-2 | . | TRBJ1-1
CASSQSALAAYNEQFF | TGCGCCAGCAGCCAGTCGGCACTAGCGGCATACAATGAGCAGTTCTTC | . | TRBV4-1 | TRBD2 | TRBJ2-1
CASSPRGRSLNTEAFF | TGTGCCAGCAGTCCCAGGGGGCGCAGCCTGAACACTGAAGCTTTCTTT | . | TRBV28 | TRBD1 | TRBJ1-1
CASRQVNYGYTF | TGTGCCAGCAGACAGGTTAACTATGGCTACACCTTC | . | TRBV2 | . | TRBJ1-2
CSSGRVPDTQYF | TGTTCCAGCGGGAGGGTGCCAGATACGCAGTATTTT | . | TRBV7-9 | TRBD2 | TRBJ2-3